This T cell receptor (beta chain) was identified in a study of shared clonotypes between healthy human individuals. Study-wide results and caveats: Among the subsets, naive ones generally showed larger estimated richness than memory ones.

V lost 2 bases and J 4 bases, leaving 9 bases between the germline ends. This CDR3 is built from 13 residues. CDR1 is SGDLS, CDR2 YYNGEE, per germline. Sequencing was performed with immunoSEQ multiplex PCR; in TCRdb, only in-frame clones are kept and a portion is missing. This sample has 850,000 to 1,200,000 clones, with approximately 68% found just once. Only Caucasian adults living in Nashville, Tennessee served as donors. On this clone: Its antigen is currently unknown.

The chain joins TRBV9 to TRBJ2-5, with D hard to call. The clonotype was recovered from a man aged 18 to 29 in good health. The sequenced sample consisted of memory CD4+ T cells sorted from blood. Described subset: CD45RA-negative fraction. The DNA for the CDR3 is TGTGCCAGCAGCGTCGGTAGCTCAGAGACCCAGTACTTC. It encodes CASSVGSSETQYF.